What follows is one T cell receptor (beta chain) and its context. The target antigen is unknown. The data were obtained in a study of T cells expressing NK-cell markers. Findings and caveats of the study: There were a few donors in whom these clonotypes also led the CD3+CD56-NKG2C+ fraction. The dominant NKG2C+ clonotypes represented about 1.0-8% of CD8+ T cells in several donors.

From the 5' RACE reads, TCRdb lists one entry per CDR3 protein and no DNA. This table lists some 500,000 distinct CDR3 sequences. This receptor was obtained from a woman between 45 and 65 years old in good health. Sequenced sample: blood T cells: a sorted CD56 or NKG2C T cell subset, CD4+ or CD8+ T cells, or bulk PBMC T cells (not recorded which).

CDR3 sequence reads: CSASITSGSTDEQFF. This sequence joins TRBV20-1 and TRBJ2-1; the TCRdb call, TRBD2, lacks DNA for checking. The CDR3 has 15 residues. The germline V gene has CDR1 DFQATT and CDR2 SNEGSKA (reference sequence).